These 28 T cell receptor beta chains were sequenced from one sample in a study of blood T cell repertoires in COVID-19. Method: immunoSEQ multiplex PCR; TCRdb's copy keeps in-frame clones and lacks some. The sample comprises more than 250,000 clones, roughly four fifths of which are singletons, and 5% rests with the top ten. Sequencing used PBMCs or T cells enriched from blood (not recorded which). These receptors were obtained from a man in his forties or fifties who had been exposed to COVID-19.

The chain is built from TRBV30 and TRBJ2-1, with TRBD2 identical over 7 bases. Losses at the gene ends were 8 bases for V and 7 bases for J; bases not matched to a gene: 8. The CDR3 runs 12 residues. Germline V gene lookup returns CDR1 GTSNPN and CDR2 SVGIG (reference sequence). The CDR3 DNA reads TGTGCCGGGGGAGGGCCGGGTAATGAGCAGTTCTTC. Amino acid sequence: CAGGGPGNEQFF.

The rearrangement uses TRBV25-1 and TRBJ2-2, with D unresolved. This CDR3 has 12 residues. V was trimmed by 6 bases and J by 8 bases, leaving 10 bases between them. Looked up from germline, CDR1 is MGHDK and CDR2 is SYGVNS. CDR3: CASSQAVGELFF. As DNA, the CDR3 is TGTGCCAGCAGCCAGGCCGTGGGGGAGCTGTTTTTT.

V usage is TRBV5-4 and J usage is TRBJ2-2, with 8 bases identical to TRBD2. This CDR3 contains 16 residues. CDR1 SGHNT and CDR2 YYREEE come from the germline V gene (reference sequence). V dropped 0 bases and J dropped 4; count of bases not matched to a gene: 5. The CDR3 DNA reads as TGTGCCAGCAGCTTGGCGACGGGAGGGCCCACCGGGGAGCTGTTTTTT. Encoded protein: CASSLATGGPTGELFF.

The V gene is TRBV18, the J gene TRBJ2-3, with a tentative D call TRBD2 (5 bases). The CDR3 length is 13 residues. The germline CDR1 and CDR2 sequences are KGHSH and LQKENI. Trimming removed 2 bases at V and 8 bases at J, with 11 bases between. In nucleotides, the CDR3 is TGTGCCAGCTCACCAAAGGACGAGGGTACGCAGTATTTT. Its protein is CASSPKDEGTQYF.

The rearrangement joins TRBV12-2 to TRBJ2-1; TRBD1, the D gene given by the table, was not confirmed from the DNA. TRBV12-2 has pseudogene status. CDR3 size: 15 residues. The CDR3 DNA reads as TGTGCAAGTCGCTTAGGGGCAATCCCTCGCAATGAGCAGTTCTTC. Protein product: CASRLGAIPRNEQFF.

The chain recombines TRBV6-5 with TRBJ1-2, with unresolved D. Looked up from germline, CDR1 is MNHEY and CDR2 is SVGAGI. Trimming took 7 bases from V and 3 from J, leaving 12 bases between them. The CDR3 has 13 amino acids. CDR3 coding DNA: TGTGCCAGCAATCCCTTTCCCCACTATGGCTACACCTTC. As protein: CASNPFPHYGYTF.

As to this clone: At one of its ends the junction is not consistent with the germline gene, which may arise from a read error. The rearrangement joins TRBV7-7 to TRBJ2-7; D is possibly TRBD1 (5 bases). This CDR3 spans 14 amino acids. Germline-derived CDR1 and CDR2 are SSHAT and FNYEAQ (reference sequence). The CDR3 reads CASSLGTGRDEQYF. The CDR3 DNA is TGTGCTAGCAGCTTAGGCACAGGTCGTGACGAGCAGTACTTC.

The J gene is TRBJ1-1, the V gene TRBV30; D is undetermined. V was pared by 3 bases and J by 2 bases, with 7 bases between. The germline CDR1 and CDR2 sequences are GTSNPN and SVGIG (reference sequence). The CDR3 runs 12 residues. CDR3 DNA sequence: TGTGCCTGGAGCTGGAGTAACACTGAAGCTTTCTTT. Its protein is CAWSWSNTEAFF. Using reference TRBV30 and TRBJ1-1 for the parts outside the CDR3, the full variable domain is SQTIHQWPATLVQPVGSPLSLECTVEGTSNPNLYWYRQAAGRGLQLLFYSVGIGQISSEVPQNLSASRPQDRQFILSSKKLLLSDSGFYLCAWSWSNTEAFFGQGTRLTVV.

This clone was counted a few times. This chain joins TRBV19 and TRBJ1-5; possible D gene TRBD1, 5 bases. The length of the CDR3 is 13 residues. Germline V CDR1 and CDR2: LNHDA, SQIVND (reference sequence). The V end was cut by 5 bases, the J end by 6 bases, with 11 bases between. The CDR3 loop is CASSSAQGQPQHF. CDR3 bases: TGTGCCAGTAGTTCCGCCCAGGGTCAGCCCCAGCATTTT.

V usage is TRBV18 and J usage is TRBJ1-2; 8 bases align to TRBD1. Germline V CDR1 and CDR2: KGHSH, LQKENI. The CDR3 spans 13 residues. The V gene end was trimmed by 6 bases and the J gene end by 8 bases; junction bases not matched to a gene: 8. The CDR3: CASSKDRVGGYTF. CDR3 in DNA: TGTGCCAGCTCCAAGGACAGGGTCGGGGGCTACACCTTC.

This rearrangement joins TRBV30 to TRBJ2-2; TRBD1 matches 7 bases. This CDR3 spans 14 amino acids. The germline CDR1 and CDR2 sequences are GTSNPN and SVGIG (reference sequence). Trimming took 0 bases from V and 6 from J; bases not matched to a gene: 4. CDR3 sequence: CAWSVQGVPGELFF. In nucleotides, the CDR3 is TGTGCCTGGAGTGTCCAGGGGGTCCCCGGGGAGCTGTTTTTT.

The chain combines TRBV2 with TRBJ2-1; maybe TRBD2 (5 bases). This CDR3 has 11 amino acids. CDR1 SNHLY and CDR2 FYNNEI come from the germline V gene. V dropped 7 bases and J dropped 8 bases, with 9 bases sitting between them. CDR3 residues: CASTLAYEQFF. CDR3 in DNA: TGTGCCAGCACCCTAGCCTATGAGCAGTTCTTC.

The chain joins TRBV6-2 or TRBV6-3 to TRBJ2-1; D gene ambiguous. Trimming shortened V by 5 bases and J by 7 bases, and 6 bases separated the two germline ends. This CDR3 has 11 amino acids. In germline, CDR1 is MNHEY, CDR2 SVGEGT. CDR3 in amino acids: CASSNINEQFF. In DNA form, the CDR3 reads TGTGCCAGCAGTAATATTAATGAGCAGTTCTTC.

V is TRBV19 and J is TRBJ1-1; weak D call: TRBD1 (5 bases). Germline CDR1 LNHDA, CDR2 SQIVND (reference sequence). The CDR3 is made up of 12 amino acids. V lost 7 bases to trimming and J lost 6 bases, with 12 bases between them. CDR3 protein: CASTGKWPEAFF. The DNA for the CDR3 is TGTGCCAGTACAGGGAAATGGCCTGAAGCTTTCTTT.

The chain has TRBV5-5 and TRBJ1-4; TRBD1 aligns across 7 bases. The length of the CDR3 is 16 residues. The trim removed 3 bases at V and 0 bases at J, leaving 5 bases unmatched. Germline V gene lookup returns CDR1 SGHKS and CDR2 YYEKEE (reference sequence). The CDR3, as DNA: TGTGCCAGCAGCTGGACAGGAGAAACAACTAATGAAAAACTGTTTTTT. Translation gives CASSWTGETTNEKLFF.

This clone was found a few times. The rearrangement links TRBV7-6 to TRBJ2-7; 10 nucleotides agree with TRBD2. This CDR3 spans 18 amino acids. The trim removed 0 bases at V and 6 bases at J, leaving 14 bases unmatched. Germline V lookup: CDR1 SGHVS, CDR2 FNYEAQ. The chain's CDR3 is CASSLAPRLASGSSEQYF. DNA of the CDR3: TGTGCCAGCAGCTTAGCGCCGCGGTTGGCTAGCGGGAGTAGCGAGCAGTACTTC. Supplemented by reference TRBV7-6 and TRBJ2-7, the full variable domain reads GAGVSQSPRYKVTKRGQDVALRCDPISGHVSLYWYRQALGQGPEFLTYFNYEAQQDKSGLPNDRFSAERPEGSISTLTIQRTEQRDSAMYRCASSLAPRLASGSSEQYFGPGTRLTVT.

In this sample, this clone turned up many times. CDR3 DNA: TGTGCCAGCAGTCAGACTAGCTCCACAGATACGCAGTATTTT. As protein: CASSQTSSTDTQYF. This chain links TRBV2 with TRBJ2-3; 7 nucleotides align to TRBD2. CDR1 is SNHLY and CDR2 is FYNNEI in the germline V gene. Unmatched junction bases numbered 4, after V lost 5 bases and J lost 2 bases. The CDR3 sequence is 14 residues long.

This rearrangement joins TRBV3-1 (or the pseudogene TRBV3-2) to TRBJ1-1; 7 bases line up with TRBD1. The germline V gene has CDR1 LGHDT and CDR2 YNNKEL (reference sequence). There are 11 residues in the CDR3. Trimming removed 6 bases from V and 11 bases from J; junction bases left unmatched: 6. CDR3 DNA: TGTGCCAGCAGTCTTACAGGGGTTGCTTTCTTT. This translates into CASSLTGVAFF.

V usage is TRBV6-5 and J usage is TRBJ2-7, with TRBD1 identical over 7 bases. Germline V gene sequence: CDR1 MNHEY, CDR2 SVGAGI. The CDR3 has 15 residues. The V and J ends lost 4 bases and 6 bases, in that order; junction bases with no gene match: 12. The CDR3 sequence is CASSSRATGKREQYF. CDR3 nucleotide sequence: TGTGCCAGCAGTTCCCGAGCGACAGGGAAGCGCGAGCAGTACTTC.

The V and J genes are TRBV7-8 and TRBJ1-2, with D tentatively TRBD1 (6 bases). This CDR3 has 15 amino acids. The V gene lost 2 bases and the J gene lost 0 bases, with 10 bases spanning the gap. Germline V gene sequence: CDR1 SGHVS, CDR2 FQNEAQ. DNA for the CDR3: TGTGCCAGCAGCTTAAGGACAGCTGCTAACTATGGCTACACCTTC. Translating it yields CASSLRTAANYGYTF.

The rearrangement links TRBV30 to TRBJ1-5; D not resolved. The CDR3 extends over 14 amino acids. The germline V gene has CDR1 GTSNPN and CDR2 SVGIG (reference sequence). V lost 5 bases and J 4 bases, leaving 15 bases between the germline ends. The CDR3 sequence is CAWQKAEFNQPQHF. Written as DNA, the CDR3 is TGTGCCTGGCAGAAGGCGGAATTTAATCAGCCCCAGCATTTT.

The V and J genes are TRBV18 and TRBJ2-7; 7 bases line up with TRBD1. The V gene end was trimmed by 6 bases and the J gene end by 2 bases; junction bases not matched to a gene: 10. Germline V gene sequence: CDR1 KGHSH, CDR2 LQKENI. This CDR3 contains 15 residues. Here the CDR3 DNA reads TGTGCCAGCTCCCGGACACAGGGGCCGACCTACGAGCAGTACTTC. Residues: CASSRTQGPTYEQYF.

The J gene is TRBJ1-1, the V gene TRBV20-1, with D uncertain. This CDR3 is 11 amino acids long. Germline CDR1 DFQATT, CDR2 SNEGSKA (reference sequence). V was cut by 3 bases and J by 4 bases, with 6 bases left in between. The CDR3 bases are TGCAGTGCTAGCGCAGGCACTGAAGCTTTCTTT. Translated: CSASAGTEAFF.

The CDR3 spells CAISSGTGGTEAFF. The CDR3 bases are TGTGCCATCAGTTCCGGGACAGGGGGTACTGAAGCTTTCTTT. This rearrangement joins TRBV10-3 to TRBJ1-1, with 11 nucleotides matching TRBD1. Germline V CDR1 and CDR2: ENHRY, SYGVKD. Trimming took 5 bases from V and 5 from J; bases not matched to a gene: 4. The CDR3 extends over 14 amino acids.

The rearrangement joins TRBV3-1 (or the pseudogene TRBV3-2) to TRBJ1-1; D is unclear. The CDR3 is 15 residues long. Trimming removed 4 bases at V and 0 bases at J, with 12 bases between. Per germline, CDR1 LGHDT and CDR2 YNNKEL (reference sequence). CDR3 nucleotides: TGTGCCAGCAGCCCATGGTCAACAGTGAACACTGAAGCTTTCTTT. Its protein product is CASSPWSTVNTEAFF.

This clone has a handful of counts. The chain recombines TRBV20-1 with TRBJ2-7; tentative D call: TRBD1 (7 bases). Germline loops: CDR1 DFQATT, CDR2 SNEGSKA (reference sequence). The CDR3 runs 12 residues. V was trimmed by 3 bases and J by 5 bases, leaving 11 bases between them. The CDR3 DNA reads as TGCAGTGCTAGTGACAGGGAGGACGAGCAGTACTTC. This gives the protein CSASDREDEQYF.

The CDR3 region is CASSADRVPNEKLFF. The CDR3 DNA sequence: TGTGCCAGCAGCGCCGACAGGGTACCAAATGAAAAACTGTTTTTT. This chain uses TRBV2 with TRBJ1-4, with 7 bases that match TRBD1. The CDR3 is 15 residues long. The ends lost 6 bases at V and 5 bases at J; junction bases unmatched: 9. Germline V CDR1 and CDR2: SNHLY, FYNNEI.

The chain combines TRBV11-2 with TRBJ2-7; 7 bases are a match to TRBD1. V lost 5 bases, J lost 2 bases, and 3 bases stayed unmatched. CDR3 size: 13 residues. From germline, CDR1 is SGHAT and CDR2 FQNNGV. The CDR3 reads CASSKQGTYEQYF. DNA for the CDR3: TGTGCCAGCAGCAAACAGGGGACCTACGAGCAGTACTTC. The entire variable domain, with the rest obtained from reference TRBV11-2 and TRBJ2-7, is as follows: EAGVAQSPRYKIIEKRQSVAFWCNPISGHATLYWYQQILGQGPKLLIQFQNNGVVDDSQLPKDRFSAERLKGVDSTLKIQPAKLEDSAVYLCASSKQGTYEQYFGPGTRLTVT.